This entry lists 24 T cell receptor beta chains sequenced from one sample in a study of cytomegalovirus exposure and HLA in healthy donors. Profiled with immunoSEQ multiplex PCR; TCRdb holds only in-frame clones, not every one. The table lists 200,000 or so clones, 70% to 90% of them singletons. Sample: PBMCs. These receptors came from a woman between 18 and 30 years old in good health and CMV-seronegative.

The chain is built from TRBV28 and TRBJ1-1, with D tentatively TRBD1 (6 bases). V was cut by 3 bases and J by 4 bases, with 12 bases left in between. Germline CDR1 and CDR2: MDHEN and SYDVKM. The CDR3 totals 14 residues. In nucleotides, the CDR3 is TGTGCCAGCAGTTTGACAGGTGAGGGCACTGAAGCTTTCTTT. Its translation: CASSLTGEGTEAFF.

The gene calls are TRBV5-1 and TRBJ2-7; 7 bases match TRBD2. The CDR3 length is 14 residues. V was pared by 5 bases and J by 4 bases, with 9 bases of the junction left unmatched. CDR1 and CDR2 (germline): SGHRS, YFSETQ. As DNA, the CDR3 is TGCGCCAGCAGGACGGGGGGTGTCGGTTACGAGCAGTACTTC. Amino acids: CASRTGGVGYEQYF.

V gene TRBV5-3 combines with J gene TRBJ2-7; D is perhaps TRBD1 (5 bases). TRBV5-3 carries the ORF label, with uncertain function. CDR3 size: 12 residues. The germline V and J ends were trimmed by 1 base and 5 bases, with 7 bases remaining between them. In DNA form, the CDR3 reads TGTGCCAGAAGCTTGAAGGGGAACGAGCAGTACTTC. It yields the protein CARSLKGNEQYF.

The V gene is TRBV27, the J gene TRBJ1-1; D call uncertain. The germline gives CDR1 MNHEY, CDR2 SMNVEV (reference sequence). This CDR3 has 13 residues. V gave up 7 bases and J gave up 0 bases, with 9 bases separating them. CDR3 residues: CASTRALNTEAFF. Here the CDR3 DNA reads TGTGCCAGCACAAGAGCGCTGAACACTGAAGCTTTCTTT.

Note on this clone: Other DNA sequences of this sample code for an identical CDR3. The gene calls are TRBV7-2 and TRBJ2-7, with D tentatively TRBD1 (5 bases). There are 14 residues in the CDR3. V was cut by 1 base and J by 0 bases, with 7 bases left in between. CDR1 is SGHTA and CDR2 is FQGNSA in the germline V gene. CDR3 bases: TGTGCCAGCAGCTTAGGACAGAGCTCCTACGAGCAGTACTTC. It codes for CASSLGQSSYEQYF.

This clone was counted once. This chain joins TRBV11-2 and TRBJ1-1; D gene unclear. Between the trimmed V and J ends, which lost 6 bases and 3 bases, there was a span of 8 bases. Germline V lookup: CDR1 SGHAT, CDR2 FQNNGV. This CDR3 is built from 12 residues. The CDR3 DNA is TGTGCCAGCAGACCCAAGCACACTGAAGCTTTCTTT. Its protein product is CASRPKHTEAFF. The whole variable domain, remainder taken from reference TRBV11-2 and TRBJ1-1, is EAGVAQSPRYKIIEKRQSVAFWCNPISGHATLYWYQQILGQGPKLLIQFQNNGVVDDSQLPKDRFSAERLKGVDSTLKIQPAKLEDSAVYLCASRPKHTEAFFGQGTRLTVV.

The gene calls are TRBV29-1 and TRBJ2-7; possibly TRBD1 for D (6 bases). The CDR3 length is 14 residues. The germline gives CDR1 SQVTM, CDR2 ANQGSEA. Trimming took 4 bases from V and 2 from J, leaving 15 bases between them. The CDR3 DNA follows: TGCAGCGTTGGGAGCCACAGGGAGCCCTACGAGCAGTACTTC. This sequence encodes CSVGSHREPYEQYF.

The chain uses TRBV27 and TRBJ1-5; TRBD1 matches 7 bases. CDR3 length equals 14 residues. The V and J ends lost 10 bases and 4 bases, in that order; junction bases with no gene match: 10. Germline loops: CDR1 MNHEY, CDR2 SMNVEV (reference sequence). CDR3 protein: CATYRGLQNQPQHF. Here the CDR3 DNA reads TGTGCCACTTACAGGGGCTTACAGAATCAGCCCCAGCATTTT.

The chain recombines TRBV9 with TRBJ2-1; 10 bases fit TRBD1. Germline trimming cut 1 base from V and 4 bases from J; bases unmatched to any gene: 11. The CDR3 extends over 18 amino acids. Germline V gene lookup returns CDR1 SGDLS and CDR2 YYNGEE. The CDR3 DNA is TGTGCCAGCAGCGTAAATGTTGGGGGGGACAGGGGTTACAATGAGCAGTTCTTC. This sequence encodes CASSVNVGGDRGYNEQFF.

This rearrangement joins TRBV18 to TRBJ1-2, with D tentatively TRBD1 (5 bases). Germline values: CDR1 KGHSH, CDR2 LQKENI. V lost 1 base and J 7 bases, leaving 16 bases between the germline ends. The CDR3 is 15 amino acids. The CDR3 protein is CASSPRWGAETGYTF. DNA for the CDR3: TGTGCCAGCTCACCACGGTGGGGCGCTGAAACTGGCTACACCTTC.

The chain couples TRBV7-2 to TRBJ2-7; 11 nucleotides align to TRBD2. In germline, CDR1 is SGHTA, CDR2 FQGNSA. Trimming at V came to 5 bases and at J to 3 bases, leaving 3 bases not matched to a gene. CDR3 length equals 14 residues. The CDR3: CASSPTSGSYEQYF. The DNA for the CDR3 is TGTGCCAGCAGCCCTACTAGCGGGAGCTACGAGCAGTACTTC.

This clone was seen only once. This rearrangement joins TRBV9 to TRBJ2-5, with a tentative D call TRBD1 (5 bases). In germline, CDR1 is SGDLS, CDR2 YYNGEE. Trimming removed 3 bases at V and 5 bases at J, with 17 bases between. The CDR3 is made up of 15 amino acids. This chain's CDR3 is CASSARVMVGETQYF. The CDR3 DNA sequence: TGTGCCAGCAGCGCCAGGGTCATGGTAGGGGAGACCCAGTACTTC. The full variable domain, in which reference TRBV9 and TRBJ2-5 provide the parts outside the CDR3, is DSGVTQTPKHLITATGQRVTLRCSPRSGDLSVYWYQQSLDQGLQFLIQYYNGEERAKGNILERFSAQQFPDLHSELNLSSLELGDSALYFCASSARVMVGETQYFGPGTRLLVL.

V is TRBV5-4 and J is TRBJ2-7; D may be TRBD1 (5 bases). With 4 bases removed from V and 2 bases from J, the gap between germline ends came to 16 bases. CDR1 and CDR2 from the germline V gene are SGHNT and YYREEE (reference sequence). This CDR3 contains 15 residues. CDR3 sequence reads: CASSLRQTSTYEQYF. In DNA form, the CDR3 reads TGTGCCAGCAGCCTCCGACAGACTTCCACCTACGAGCAGTACTTC.

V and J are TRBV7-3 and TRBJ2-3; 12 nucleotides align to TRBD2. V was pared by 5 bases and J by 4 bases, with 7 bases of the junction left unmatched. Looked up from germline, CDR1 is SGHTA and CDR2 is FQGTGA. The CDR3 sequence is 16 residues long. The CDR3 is CASSPSSGRAADTQYF. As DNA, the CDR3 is TGTGCCAGCAGCCCCTCTAGCGGGAGGGCCGCAGATACGCAGTATTTT.

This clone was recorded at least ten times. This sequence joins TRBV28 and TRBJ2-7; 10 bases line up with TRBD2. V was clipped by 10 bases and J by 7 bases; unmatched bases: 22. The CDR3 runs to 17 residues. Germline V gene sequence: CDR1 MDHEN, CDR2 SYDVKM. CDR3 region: CAIQPAGGPSKEWEQYF. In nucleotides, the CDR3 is TGTGCCATACAACCAGCGGGAGGGCCTTCCAAGGAGTGGGAGCAGTACTTC.

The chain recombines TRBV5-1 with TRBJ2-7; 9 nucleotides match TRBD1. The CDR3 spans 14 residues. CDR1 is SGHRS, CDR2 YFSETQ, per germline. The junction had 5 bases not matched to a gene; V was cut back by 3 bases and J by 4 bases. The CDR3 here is CASSSDRGVYEQYF. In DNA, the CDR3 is TGCGCCAGCAGCTCGGACAGGGGTGTTTACGAGCAGTACTTC.

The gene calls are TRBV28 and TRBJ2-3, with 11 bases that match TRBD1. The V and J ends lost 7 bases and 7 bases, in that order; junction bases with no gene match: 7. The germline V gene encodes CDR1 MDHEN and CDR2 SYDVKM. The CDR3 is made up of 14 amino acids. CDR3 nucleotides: TGTGCCAGCAAACCGGGACAGGGGGGCCATACGCAGTATTTT. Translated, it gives CASKPGQGGHTQYF.

CDR3 loop: CASKRGYMAGYTF. DNA of the CDR3: TGTGCCTCGAAAAGGGGATATATGGCTGGCTACACCTTC. This chain uses TRBV28 with TRBJ1-2, with a possible D match to TRBD1 (5 bases). V gave up 11 bases and J gave up 7 bases, with 20 bases separating them. From germline, CDR1 is MDHEN and CDR2 SYDVKM. The CDR3 consists of 13 residues.

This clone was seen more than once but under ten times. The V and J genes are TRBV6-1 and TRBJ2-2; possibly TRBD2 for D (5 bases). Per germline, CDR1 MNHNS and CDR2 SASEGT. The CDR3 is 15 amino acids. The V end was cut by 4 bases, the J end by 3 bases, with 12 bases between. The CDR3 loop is CASSGGPGDTGELFF. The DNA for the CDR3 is TGTGCCAGCAGTGGAGGCCCCGGGGACACCGGGGAGCTGTTTTTT.

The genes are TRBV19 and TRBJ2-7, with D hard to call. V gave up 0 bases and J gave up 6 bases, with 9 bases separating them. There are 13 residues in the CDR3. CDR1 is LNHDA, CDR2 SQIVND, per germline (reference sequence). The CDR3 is CASSIDLGTEQYF. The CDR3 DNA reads TGTGCCAGTAGTATAGATCTCGGTACCGAGCAGTACTTC.

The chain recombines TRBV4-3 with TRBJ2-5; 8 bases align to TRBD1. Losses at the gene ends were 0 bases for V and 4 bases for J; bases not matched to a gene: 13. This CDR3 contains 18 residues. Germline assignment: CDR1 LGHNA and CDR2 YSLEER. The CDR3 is CASSQDRSWTGLGETQYF. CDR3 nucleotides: TGCGCCAGCAGCCAAGATCGGTCCTGGACAGGGCTCGGAGAGACCCAGTACTTC.

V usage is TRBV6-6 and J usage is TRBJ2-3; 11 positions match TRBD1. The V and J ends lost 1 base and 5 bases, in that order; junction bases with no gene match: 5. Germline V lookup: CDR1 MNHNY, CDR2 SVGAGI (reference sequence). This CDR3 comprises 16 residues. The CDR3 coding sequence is TGTGCCAGCAGTTACTTGTCGGACAGGGGGCAAGATACGCAGTATTTT. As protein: CASSYLSDRGQDTQYF.

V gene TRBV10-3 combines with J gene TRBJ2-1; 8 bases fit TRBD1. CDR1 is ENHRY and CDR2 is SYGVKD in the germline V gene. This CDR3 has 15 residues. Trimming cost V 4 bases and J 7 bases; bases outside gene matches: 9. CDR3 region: CAISGQGSDGNEQFF. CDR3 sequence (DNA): TGTGCCATCAGTGGACAGGGGTCTGACGGGAATGAGCAGTTCTTC.

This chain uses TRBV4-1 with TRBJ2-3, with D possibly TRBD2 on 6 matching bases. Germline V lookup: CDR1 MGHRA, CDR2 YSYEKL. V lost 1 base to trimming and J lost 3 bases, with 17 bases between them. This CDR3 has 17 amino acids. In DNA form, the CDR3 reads TGCGCCAGCAGCCAAGGGGACTTGGGCGGGATAACAGATACGCAGTATTTT. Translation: CASSQGDLGGITDTQYF.